The T cell receptor (beta chain) described here comes from a study of vaccination and CD4 T cells after COVID-19. Study-level background: The post-COVID samples were taken a median roughly 96 days after diagnosis, anywhere from 35 to 161. Controls had a CEFX pool, an HIV-1 Nef pool, or no peptide added.

The treatment is: approximately 9-day PBMC culture with coronavirus spike peptide pools or control peptides (ViraFEST assay). In this sample, this clonotype turned up a few times. The antigen is undetermined. Study-wide results and limits: The study found median SARS-CoV-2-reactive clonotypes rising from roughly 19 to 38, not significantly.

The CDR3 has 13 amino acids. Germline V gene lookup returns CDR1 DFQATT and CDR2 SNEGSKA (reference sequence). Trimming removed 1 base from V and 6 bases from J, with 10 bases in between. Scientists ran DNA taken from cultured CD4+ T cells through the Oncomine TCR Beta short-read assay for sequencing. TCRdb reprocessed the PCR reads with MiXCR, giving one entry per CDR3 protein. Here the sample spans 15,000 or so distinct CDR3 sequences, 40% to 60% being singletons. The chain couples TRBV20-1 to TRBJ1-5, with TRBD1 as a possible D gene (6 bases). This TCR was recovered from a human donor with COVID-19. The specimen comprised cultured CD4+ T cells from blood, sampled after SARS-CoV-2 vaccination. CDR3 DNA: TGCAGTGCTAGAGCCGGGGGCAGTCAGCCCCAGCATTTT. Protein product: CSARAGGSQPQHF.